This is a list of T cell receptor beta chains from one sample in a study of blood T cells in healthy people across ages. A single record per CDR3 protein comes from TCRdb applying MiXCR to the 5' RACE reads. Seen here are some 920,000 distinct CDR3 sequences, around 54% observed once, and the top ten hold about 21%. Material for sequencing was blood. These receptors were obtained from a woman in her sixties in good health. CDR3s include the opening cysteine and the closing phenylalanine or tryptophan. Each record gives: CDR3 length, J gene, clone size, V gene, CDR3 protein. Some rows have no size entry. The others give once, few or many, or a class for an expanded clone.

length: 15; J: TRBJ2-5; size: NA; V: TRBV3-1; CDR3: CASSQGVAGGETQYF
length: 14; J: TRBJ1-4; size: few; V: TRBV28; CDR3: CASSLLGRDEKLFF
length: 14; J: TRBJ2-3; size: many; V: TRBV29-1; CDR3: CSAMSGLGTDTQYF
length: 12; J: TRBJ2-5; size: NA; V: TRBV28; CDR3: CASRIDRETQYF
length: 14; J: TRBJ2-7; size: few; V: TRBV20-1; CDR3: CSARDPVSTYEQYF
length: 14; J: TRBJ2-1; size: NA; V: TRBV20-1; CDR3: CSARAQTSYNEQFF
length: 14; J: TRBJ2-2; size: few; V: TRBV5-1; CDR3: CASLGQANTGELFF
length: 16; J: TRBJ2-3; size: NA; V: TRBV7-9; CDR3: CASSDPWGGSTDTQYF
length: 15; J: TRBJ2-3; size: NA; V: TRBV12-3/TRBV12-4; CDR3: CASSLLVGLGDTQYF
length: 15; J: TRBJ2-7; size: few; V: TRBV28; CDR3: CASSLAQGALYEQYF
length: 14; J: TRBJ2-7; size: NA; V: TRBV10-3; CDR3: CAISELAYSYEQYF
length: 17; J: TRBJ2-5; size: NA; V: TRBV3-1; CDR3: CASSRNSGTSVQETQYF
length: 18; J: TRBJ2-1; size: NA; V: TRBV20-1; CDR3: CSARALGPAGAGYNEQFF
length: 13; J: TRBJ2-1; size: NA; V: TRBV30; CDR3: CAWSTGLGNEQFF
length: 16; J: TRBJ1-2; size: NA; V: TRBV6-2/TRBV6-3; CDR3: CASRPDSYLANYGYTF
length: 13; J: TRBJ2-4; size: NA; V: TRBV20-1; CDR3: CSARRKAKNIQYF
length: 14; J: TRBJ2-5; size: NA; V: TRBV21-1; CDR3: CASSKAEGRETQYF
length: 14; J: NA; size: NA; V: TRBV7-2; CDR3: CASSPLNKKETQYF
length: 15; J: TRBJ2-5; size: NA; V: TRBV28; CDR3: CASSSPGPSLGSQYF
length: 15; J: TRBJ2-5; size: few; V: TRBV3-1; CDR3: CASSQDFSGTSKQYF
length: 16; J: TRBJ2-7; size: few; V: TRBV10-3; CDR3: CAISESAGGESYEQYF
length: 16; J: TRBJ2-5; size: NA; V: TRBV11-2; CDR3: CASSLDLPGAGETQYF
length: 16; J: TRBJ2-1; size: NA; V: TRBV12-3/TRBV12-4; CDR3: CASSFRSGASYNEQFF
length: 12; J: TRBJ2-5; size: NA; V: TRBV29-1; CDR3: CSVVPDQETQYF
length: 14; J: TRBJ2-7; size: NA; V: TRBV2; CDR3: CASRLAGSTYEQYF